The 25 T cell receptor beta chains reported below all come from one sample, sequenced in a study of Tregs in tolerant kidney transplant recipients. Assay used: immunoSEQ multiplex PCR; TCRdb lists only in-frame clones, some missing. The table lists around 86,000 clones, roughly nine tenths of them singletons. Related graft donors supplied nonmyeloablative bone marrow transplants, and mixed chimerism was transient. The sequenced sample was CD4+ T cells from blood (PBMCs), obtained 24 months after the transplant. These receptors originate from a human patient who received a combined kidney and bone marrow transplant. Some of these T cells may belong to the graft donor.

The gene calls are TRBV2 and TRBJ2-5; the D gene is possibly TRBD2 (7 bases). Trimming stripped 11 bases from V and 1 base from J, with 17 bases between. Per germline, CDR1 SNHLY and CDR2 FYNNEI. This CDR3 spans 14 amino acids. CDR3 in amino acids: CAVTGGGPQETQYF. The CDR3 DNA follows: TGTGCCGTCACGGGGGGCGGACCCCAAGAGACCCAGTACTTC. Full variable domain (rest looked up from reference TRBV2 and TRBJ2-5): EPEVTQTPSHQVTQMGQEVILRCVPISNHLYFYWYRQILGQKVEFLVSFYNNEISEKSEIFDDQFSVERPDGSNFTLKIRSTKLEDSAMYFCAVTGGGPQETQYFGPGTRLLVL.

This chain joins TRBV5-4 and TRBJ2-7; D is unclear. The V and J ends lost 0 bases and 2 bases respectively, with 9 bases between them. The CDR3 is made up of 14 amino acids. Germline lookup yields CDR1 SGHNT and CDR2 YYREEE (reference sequence). The CDR3 coding sequence is TGTGCCAGCAGCTTGGGAGGCCGTGCCTACGAGCAGTACTTC. Translation gives CASSLGGRAYEQYF.

This clone was detected only a few times. The chain links TRBV10-3 to TRBJ1-1, with D maybe TRBD1 (6 bases). V gave up 3 bases and J gave up 3 bases, with 11 bases separating them. Per the germline V gene, CDR1 is ENHRY and CDR2 is SYGVKD. The CDR3 is made up of 14 amino acids. The CDR3 loop is CAISELGAYTEAFF. The CDR3 bases are TGTGCCATCAGTGAATTGGGGGCTTACACTGAAGCTTTCTTT.

The rearrangement links TRBV9 to TRBJ2-3; D is perhaps TRBD1 (5 bases). V was cut by 0 bases and J by 3 bases, with 11 bases left in between. This CDR3 spans 15 amino acids. The germline CDR1 and CDR2 sequences are SGDLS and YYNGEE. This CDR3 is CASSVAGRVTDTQYF. In DNA form, the CDR3 reads TGTGCCAGCAGCGTAGCGGGCAGGGTGACAGATACGCAGTATTTT. The whole variable domain, remainder taken from reference TRBV9 and TRBJ2-3, is DSGVTQTPKHLITATGQRVTLRCSPRSGDLSVYWYQQSLDQGLQFLIQYYNGEERAKGNILERFSAQQFPDLHSELNLSSLELGDSALYFCASSVAGRVTDTQYFGPGTRLTVL.

V usage is TRBV7-9 and J usage is TRBJ2-1; 8 bases line up with TRBD2. V was pared by 4 bases and J by 1 base, with 6 bases of the junction left unmatched. This CDR3 has 16 amino acids. The germline V gene encodes CDR1 SEHNR and CDR2 FQNEAQ (reference sequence). CDR3 amino acids: CASSSSKRESYNEQFF. The CDR3 coding sequence is TGTGCCAGCAGCTCCTCCAAGCGGGAGTCCTACAATGAGCAGTTCTTC.

This chain uses TRBV10-1 with TRBJ1-2; D gene unclear. Trimming took off 6 bases at V and 12 bases at J, with 11 bases between the two ends. The CDR3 totals 10 residues. Per germline, CDR1 WNHNN and CDR2 SYGVQD (reference sequence). For the CDR3, the DNA is TGCGCCAGCAGAAGACGGGTAAACACCTTC. Translated: CASRRRVNTF.

This chain links TRBV7-2 with TRBJ2-7; 12 bases are a match to TRBD2. The CDR3 covers 15 residues. J gave up 4 bases and V 5 bases, and 6 bases lay outside the gene matches. Germline V gives CDR1 SGHTA, CDR2 FQGNSA. Written as DNA, the CDR3 is TGTGCCAGCAGCCCCCGGACTAGCGGGGTTTACGAGCAGTACTTC. Encoded protein: CASSPRTSGVYEQYF.

The rearrangement uses TRBV25-1 and TRBJ1-1; TRBD1 matches 9 bases. This CDR3 contains 16 residues. Germline V gene sequence: CDR1 MGHDK, CDR2 SYGVNS. J lost 1 base, V lost 3 bases, and 6 bases had no gene match. CDR3 sequence reads: CASSDTGGPRNTEAFF. For the CDR3, the DNA is TGTGCCAGCAGTGATACAGGGGGCCCGAGGAACACTGAAGCTTTCTTT. Filled out from reference TRBV25-1 and TRBJ1-1, the complete variable domain reads EADIYQTPRYLVIGTGKKITLECSQTMGHDKMYWYQQDPGMELHLIHYSYGVNSTEKGDLSSESTVSRIRTEHFPLTLESARPSHTSQYLCASSDTGGPRNTEAFFGQGTRLTVV.

The V and J genes are TRBV11-2 and TRBJ1-2; possible D gene TRBD1, 5 bases. The ends were cut back, 5 bases at V and 13 bases at J, with 23 bases in the middle. There are 14 residues in the CDR3. From germline, CDR1 is SGHAT and CDR2 FQNNGV. DNA for the CDR3: TGTGCCAGCAGCGAAGTGGGGCCAGGGTATGCTGGCACCTTC. Protein: CASSEVGPGYAGTF.

The chain couples TRBV5-1 to TRBJ2-7, with TRBD1 as a possible D gene (6 bases). V lost 0 bases, J lost 9 bases, and 13 bases lay in between. Germline values: CDR1 SGHRS, CDR2 YFSETQ. The CDR3 spans 13 residues. In DNA form, the CDR3 reads TGCGCCAGCAGCTTGGGGGGGCAGAGGGGGCAGTACTTC. Translation gives CASSLGGQRGQYF.

The genes are TRBV5-1 and TRBJ2-5; tentative D call: TRBD2 (5 bases). The DNA end lines up better with TRBJ2-7; the J call may be wrong. Germline V gives CDR1 SGHRS, CDR2 YFSETQ. This CDR3 is built from 13 residues. The CDR3, as DNA: TGCGCCAGCAGCTTGCAAAGCGGCTACGAGCAGTACTTC. Translated: CASSLQSGYEQYF.

CDR3 protein: CASSLAGLAGAGEQFF. The CDR3, as DNA: TGCGCCAGCAGCTTGGCCGGGCTAGCGGGAGCTGGGGAGCAGTTCTTC. The chain couples TRBV5-1 to TRBJ2-1; TRBD2 agrees at 10 bases. Germline CDR1 reads SGHRS; CDR2 reads YFSETQ. The CDR3 totals 16 residues. The J segment lost 10 bases and the V segment lost 0 bases, leaving 10 bases of the junction unmatched.

The rearrangement joins TRBV19 to TRBJ2-7, with D perhaps matching TRBD2 (6 bases). Trimming removed 5 bases from V and 2 bases from J, with 10 bases in between. The CDR3 runs to 13 residues. Germline lookup yields CDR1 LNHDA and CDR2 SQIVND (reference sequence). The CDR3 DNA reads as TGTGCCAGTAGTGTGGGGGGTGCCTACGAGCAGTACTTC. This sequence encodes CASSVGGAYEQYF. Combining the CDR3 with reference TRBV19 and TRBJ2-7 gives the whole variable domain DGGITQSPKYLFRKEGQNVTLSCEQNLNHDAMYWYRQDPGQGLRLIYYSQIVNDFQKGDIAEGYSVSREKKESFPLTVTSAQKNPTAFYLCASSVGGAYEQYFGPGTRLTVT.

This chain uses TRBV7-7 with TRBJ2-1; 8 nucleotides match TRBD2. The length of the CDR3 is 15 residues. V trimming: 0 bases; J trimming: 4 bases; junction bases outside the gene matches: 2. Germline values: CDR1 SSHAT, CDR2 FNYEAQ (reference sequence). CDR3 region: CASSLAPSGYNEQFF. CDR3 nucleotide sequence: TGTGCCAGCAGCTTAGCGCCTAGCGGGTACAATGAGCAGTTCTTC.

The V gene is TRBV14, the J gene TRBJ2-1; weak D call: TRBD2 (5 bases). The V end was cut by 4 bases, the J end by 10 bases, with 14 bases between. The CDR3 runs 13 residues. Germline values: CDR1 SGHDN, CDR2 FVKESK. In nucleotides, the CDR3 is TGTGCCAGCAGCCTAGGTCCTAGCAGGGAGCAGTTCTTC. It translates to CASSLGPSREQFF.

The chain is built from TRBV5-1 and TRBJ2-5, with TRBD2 matching 9 bases. Germline V lookup: CDR1 SGHRS, CDR2 YFSETQ. The V segment lost 6 bases and the J segment 2 bases; nucleotides outside the gene matches: 11. The CDR3 has 16 amino acids. CDR3 bases: TGCGCCAGCATTCAGGGTCGACTAGCGGAACAAGAGACCCAGTACTTC. It yields the protein CASIQGRLAEQETQYF. The full variable domain, with the rest looked up from reference TRBV5-1 and TRBJ2-5, is KAGVTQTPRYLIKTRGQQVTLSCSPISGHRSVSWYQQTPGQGLQFLFEYFSETQRNKGNFPGRFSGRQFSNSRSEMNVSTLELGDSALYLCASIQGRLAEQETQYFGPGTRLLVL.

CDR3 sequence reads: CASSPSPLTGNEQFF. For the CDR3, the DNA is TGTGCCAGCTCACCATCCCCTCTGACTGGCAATGAGCAGTTCTTC. The chain employs TRBV18 and TRBJ2-1; D is unresolved. The CDR3 contains 15 residues. Trimming left V 2 bases short and J 6 bases short, with 14 bases between. Germline CDR1 KGHSH, CDR2 LQKENI.

V usage is TRBV29-1 and J usage is TRBJ1-1; TRBD1 agrees at 8 bases. The V gene's germline CDR1 is SQVTM and CDR2 ANQGSEA. After removal of 3 bases from V and 1 base from J, the junction contained 4 bases not matched to a gene. CDR3 length: 14 residues. The chain's CDR3 is CSVDAGQGNTEAFF. DNA of the CDR3: TGCAGCGTTGACGCAGGACAGGGGAACACTGAAGCTTTCTTT.

The CDR3 sequence is CASSFRDQETQYF. CDR3 in DNA: TGCGCCAGCAGCTTCAGGGACCAAGAGACCCAGTACTTC. The chain couples TRBV5-1 to TRBJ2-5; the D gene is possibly TRBD1 (5 bases). The ends were cut back, 2 bases at V and 0 bases at J, with 5 bases in the middle. Germline values: CDR1 SGHRS, CDR2 YFSETQ. CDR3 size: 13 residues.

J is TRBJ2-7 and V is TRBV7-9; a weak D match, TRBD1 (6 bases). Germline V gene sequence: CDR1 SEHNR, CDR2 FQNEAQ (reference sequence). V gave up 3 bases and J gave up 5 bases, with 14 bases separating them. The CDR3 length is 14 residues. The CDR3 protein is CASSFTGFRDEQYF. As DNA, the CDR3 is TGTGCCAGCAGCTTCACAGGGTTTCGGGACGAGCAGTACTTC.

This chain connects TRBV15 to TRBJ2-4; 7 bases are shared with TRBD1. The CDR3 contains 16 residues. Germline V gene sequence: CDR1 LNHNV, CDR2 YYDKDF (reference sequence). Germline trimming cut 2 bases from V and 8 bases from J; bases unmatched to any gene: 12. The CDR3 region is CATSRSVPGGRDIQYF. CDR3 DNA sequence: TGTGCCACCAGCAGATCGGTTCCAGGGGGTCGGGACATTCAGTACTTC.

V is TRBV29-1 and J is TRBJ1-1; no clear D gene. This CDR3 is 13 amino acids long. The germline V gene encodes CDR1 SQVTM and CDR2 ANQGSEA. Trimming stripped 4 bases from V and 0 bases from J, with 9 bases between. DNA for the CDR3: TGCAGCGTTGCTCGGAGGATGAACACTGAAGCTTTCTTT. It translates to CSVARRMNTEAFF.

The V gene is TRBV7-3, the J gene TRBJ2-1; D perhaps matches TRBD1 (5 bases). The ends were cut back, 4 bases at V and 7 bases at J, with 17 bases in the middle. The CDR3 is 15 amino acids. The germline CDR1 and CDR2 sequences are SGHTA and FQGTGA. CDR3 coding DNA: TGTGCCAGCAGCTCCCAACCGTTGCAGGGAAATGAGCAGTTCTTC. Translating gives CASSSQPLQGNEQFF.

This chain joins TRBV27 and TRBJ2-3; D unresolved. The CDR3 is 14 amino acids. Trimming took 2 bases from V and 6 from J, leaving 12 bases between them. Germline CDR1 MNHEY, CDR2 SMNVEV (reference sequence). The CDR3 protein is CASSLRRLGDTQYF. CDR3 nucleotide sequence: TGTGCCAGCAGTTTAAGACGGCTCGGGGATACGCAGTATTTT.

The V gene is TRBV5-6, the J gene TRBJ2-1, with 13 positions matching TRBD2. The V gene's germline CDR1 is SGHDT and CDR2 YYEEEE. CDR3 size: 18 residues. After removal of 1 base from V and 6 bases from J, the junction contained 10 bases not matched to a gene. The DNA of the CDR3 is TGTGCCAGCAGCTTGCAACTAGCGGGGGGGCTATGGAGCAATGAGCAGTTCTTC. Protein product: CASSLQLAGGLWSNEQFF.